This T cell receptor beta chain stems from a study of T-cell reconstitution after alpha-beta-depleted transplantation in children. Study observations and caveats: Fresh T-cell production supplied most of the T-cell counts and diversity seen one year after transplant. There were some patients whose high TCRbeta diversity at day 60 came from surviving recipient T cells and thymic progenitors.

About this clonotype itself: The antigen is undetermined.

During its preparation, the TCRbeta library received unique molecular identifiers. TCRdb itself ran the PCR reads through MiXCR, one entry per CDR3 protein. The data contain 250,000 to 400,000 distinct CDR3 sequences, roughly 21% of them singletons. The germline V and J ends were trimmed by 5 bases and 4 bases, with 6 bases remaining between them. The length of the CDR3 is 12 residues. This chain joins TRBV12-3 or TRBV12-4 and TRBJ1-5, with D unresolved. The sequence was collected from a male patient younger than 18 who had a stem cell transplant for acute lymphoblastic leukemia, so the T cells may come from the graft donor. The sequences come from PBMCs, mostly from graft donor cells, collected 180 days after TCRalphabeta/CD19-depleted stem cell transplant. The CDR3 spells CASSPFNQPQHF. The CDR3 nucleotides are TGTGCCAGCAGTCCCTTTAATCAGCCCCAGCATTTT.